The 10 T cell receptor beta chains below were found in one sample sequenced in a study of cytomegalovirus exposure and HLA in healthy donors. PCR used 60 Vbeta primers and 13 Jbeta primers. TCRdb's copy holds only in-frame clones and misses some; the assay was immunoSEQ multiplex PCR. The sample yields 110,000 or so clones, around 74% seen once. Material: PBMCs. The receptors derive from a woman between 35 and 50 years old in good health and CMV-seropositive.

This chain connects TRBV5-1 to TRBJ2-1; 11 bases are a match to TRBD2. Germline lookup yields CDR1 SGHRS and CDR2 YFSETQ. This CDR3 comprises 19 residues. Trimming removed 5 bases from V and 0 bases from J; junction bases left unmatched: 13. The CDR3 nucleotides are TGCGCCAGCAGAGCTTTAGCGGGAGGGGAGGGTAGCTCCTACAATGAGCAGTTCTTC. Encoded protein: CASRALAGGEGSSYNEQFF.

This clone was seen more than once but under ten times. This rearrangement joins TRBV19 to TRBJ2-1; 8 nucleotides line up with TRBD2. In germline, CDR1 is LNHDA, CDR2 SQIVND (reference sequence). The V gene end was trimmed by 5 bases and the J gene end by 4 bases; junction bases not matched to a gene: 7. The CDR3 spans 15 residues. The CDR3 is CASSSSGGFYNEQFF. As DNA, the CDR3 is TGTGCCAGTAGTTCGAGCGGGGGCTTTTACAATGAGCAGTTCTTC.

This chain links TRBV5-8 with TRBJ1-4; no clear D. V lost 4 bases and J 2 bases, leaving 12 bases between the germline ends. CDR1 and CDR2 (germline): SGHTS, YDEGEE. This CDR3 is built from 15 residues. Here the CDR3 DNA reads TGTGCCAGCAGCCTTGGTCAGGCCACTAATGAAAAACTGTTTTTT. This encodes CASSLGQATNEKLFF.

The genes are TRBV9 and TRBJ1-1; D may be TRBD1 (5 bases). Germline loops: CDR1 SGDLS, CDR2 YYNGEE. V gave up 0 bases and J gave up 10 bases, with 16 bases separating them. CDR3 length: 14 residues. Here the CDR3 DNA reads TGTGCCAGCAGCGTAGAACCGGGGGTAGCGGTAGCTTTCTTT. Translation gives CASSVEPGVAVAFF.

This clone came up a few times. The chain's CDR3 is CASSRERGGGYEQYF. CDR3 coding DNA: TGTGCCAGCAGCCGGGAGCGGGGAGGAGGGTACGAGCAGTACTTC. This rearrangement joins TRBV7-2 to TRBJ2-7; 7 nucleotides match TRBD2. J gave up 4 bases and V 5 bases, and 11 bases lay outside the gene matches. Germline loops: CDR1 SGHTA, CDR2 FQGNSA. This CDR3 comprises 15 residues.

Only one count was recorded for this clone. The gene calls are TRBV15 and TRBJ2-2, with 11 bases that match TRBD2. Germline assignment: CDR1 LNHNV and CDR2 YYDKDF (reference sequence). The CDR3 is 16 residues long. Unmatched junction bases numbered 9, after V lost 5 bases and J lost 7 bases. The CDR3 region is CATSLGLLAGGGELFF. In DNA, the CDR3 is TGTGCCACCAGCCTAGGTTTGCTAGCGGGGGGCGGGGAGCTGTTTTTT.

The V and J genes are TRBV18 and TRBJ2-1; TRBD2 matches 8 bases. Trimming at V came to 3 bases and at J to 5 bases, leaving 12 bases not matched to a gene. The CDR3 consists of 17 residues. Germline assignment: CDR1 KGHSH and CDR2 LQKENI. This CDR3 reads CASSPPRPAGADNEQFF. The CDR3 coding sequence is TGTGCCAGCTCACCCCCCCGTCCAGCGGGGGCCGACAATGAGCAGTTCTTC.

The gene calls are TRBV5-1 and TRBJ1-2, with TRBD1 identical over 9 bases. The CDR3 covers 18 residues. V was pared by 4 bases and J by 0 bases, with 13 bases of the junction left unmatched. From germline, CDR1 is SGHRS and CDR2 YFSETQ. Here the CDR3 DNA reads TGCGCCAGCAGCCAAACAGTCCCGGGACAGGGAGCTAACTATGGCTACACCTTC. Its protein product is CASSQTVPGQGANYGYTF.

This rearrangement joins TRBV9 to TRBJ2-3, with 9 bases fitting TRBD2. The CDR3 sequence is 16 residues long. Germline V CDR1 and CDR2: SGDLS, YYNGEE. The J segment lost 0 bases and the V segment lost 0 bases, leaving 2 bases of the junction unmatched. CDR3 DNA: TGTGCCAGCAGCGTAGGACTAGCGGCTAGCACAGATACGCAGTATTTT. Its translation is CASSVGLAASTDTQYF.

J is TRBJ2-7 and V is TRBV11-2; TRBD1 matches at 7 bases. CDR3 length: 15 amino acids. Germline lookup yields CDR1 SGHAT and CDR2 FQNNGV. J gave up 5 bases and V 3 bases, and 10 bases lay outside the gene matches. As DNA, the CDR3 is TGTGCCAGCAGCTTTGTCGCAGGGGGAATTAACGAGCAGTACTTC. The encoded protein is CASSFVAGGINEQYF.